This T cell receptor beta chain is drawn from a study of blood T cells in healthy people across ages. Findings of the study overall: Higher naive T cell percentage went strongly together with higher TCR beta diversity.

Worth noting for this clonotype: The target antigen is unknown.

With a J-beta primer mix and a sample-barcoded 5' primer, a second PCR ran about 6 to 11 cycles. MiXCR, run by TCRdb on the 5' RACE reads, gives a single entry per CDR3 protein. The sample has around 1,000,000 distinct CDR3 sequences, 25% seen once. Looked up from germline, CDR1 is SNHLY and CDR2 is FYNNEI. CDR3 length: 13 residues. V lost 8 bases to trimming and J lost 5 bases, with 16 bases between them. Another study also made use of these data, one on T cells of mothers and their children. This second study notes: Samples were obtained from a few healthy Caucasian mothers and their six children. When the second PCR was run, its M1S primer added sample barcodes and 2-4 random nucleotides.

Sample: blood. The chain is built from TRBV2 and TRBJ2-7; D possibly corresponds to TRBD2 (7 bases). The TCR comes from a girl aged 2-15 years in good health. The CDR3 loop reads CASRIGGGNEQYF. CDR3 nucleotide sequence: TGTGCCAGCCGTATAGGGGGAGGGAACGAGCAGTACTTC.